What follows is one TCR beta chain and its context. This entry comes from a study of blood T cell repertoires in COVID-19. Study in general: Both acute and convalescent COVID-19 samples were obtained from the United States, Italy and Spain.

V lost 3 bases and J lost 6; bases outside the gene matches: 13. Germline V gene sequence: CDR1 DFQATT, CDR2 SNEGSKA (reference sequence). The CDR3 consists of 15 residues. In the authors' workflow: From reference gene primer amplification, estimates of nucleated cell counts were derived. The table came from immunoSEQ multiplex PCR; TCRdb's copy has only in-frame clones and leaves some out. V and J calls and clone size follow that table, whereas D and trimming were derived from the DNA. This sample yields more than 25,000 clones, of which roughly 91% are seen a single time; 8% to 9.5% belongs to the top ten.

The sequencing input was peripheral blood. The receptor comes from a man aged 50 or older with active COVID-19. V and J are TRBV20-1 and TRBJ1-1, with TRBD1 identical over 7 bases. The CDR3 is CSASHPSQGKPEAFF. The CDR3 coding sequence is TGCAGTGCTAGTCACCCCTCACAGGGGAAACCTGAAGCTTTCTTT.